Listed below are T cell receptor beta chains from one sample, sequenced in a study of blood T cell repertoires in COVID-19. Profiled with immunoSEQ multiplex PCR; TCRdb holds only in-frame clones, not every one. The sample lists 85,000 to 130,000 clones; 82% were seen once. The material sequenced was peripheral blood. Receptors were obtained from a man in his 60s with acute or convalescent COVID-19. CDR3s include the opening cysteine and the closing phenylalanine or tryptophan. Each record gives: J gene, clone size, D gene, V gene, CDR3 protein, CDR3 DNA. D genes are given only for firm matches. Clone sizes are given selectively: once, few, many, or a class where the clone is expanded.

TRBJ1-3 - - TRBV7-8 CASSPGLGNAIYF TGTGCCAGCAGCCCAGGCCTCGGAAACGCCATATATTTT
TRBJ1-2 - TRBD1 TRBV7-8 CASSPRDRDGYTF TGTGCCAGCAGCCCGAGGGACAGGGACGGCTACACCTTC
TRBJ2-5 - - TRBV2 CASSEDGVKGETQYF TGTGCCAGCAGTGAAGACGGGGTTAAGGGAGAGACCCAGTACTTC
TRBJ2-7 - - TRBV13 CASSRGISSYEQYF TGTGCCAGCAGCCGCGGGATCTCTTCCTACGAGCAGTACTTC
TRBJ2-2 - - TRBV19 CASIEGQYTGELFF TGTGCCAGTATAGAGGGCCAATACACCGGGGAGCTGTTTTTT
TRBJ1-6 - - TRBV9 CASSSQVQDSPLHF TGTGCCAGCAGTTCGCAGGTTCAAGATTCACCCCTCCACTTT
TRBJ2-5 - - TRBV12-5 CASGLRGGETQYF TGTGCTAGTGGTTTGAGGGGTGGGGAGACCCAGTACTTC
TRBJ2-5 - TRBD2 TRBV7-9 CASSLAPRTSGETQYF TGTGCCAGCAGCTTAGCGCCCAGGACTAGCGGGGAGACCCAGTACTTC
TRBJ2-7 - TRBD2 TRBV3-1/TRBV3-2 CASSQLADYEQYF TGTGCCAGCAGCCAACTAGCGGACTACGAGCAGTACTTC
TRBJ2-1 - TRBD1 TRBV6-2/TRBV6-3 CASSPGTGISYNEQFF TGTGCCAGCAGCCCCGGGACAGGGATTTCCTACAATGAGCAGTTCTTC
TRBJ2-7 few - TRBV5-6 CASSLQIYEQYF TGTGCCAGCAGCCTTCAGATCTACGAGCAGTACTTC
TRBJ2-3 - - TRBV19 CASVNTGYGTQYF TGTGCCAGCGTTAATACAGGCTACGGTACGCAGTATTTT
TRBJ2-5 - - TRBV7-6 CASSLAGAGVETQYF TGTGCCAGCAGCTTAGCGGGGGCGGGAGTAGAGACCCAGTACTTC
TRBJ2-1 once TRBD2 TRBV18 CASSRVYVGLAGELEQFF TGTGCCAGCTCCCGAGTTTATGTGGGACTAGCGGGAGAGCTTGAGCAGTTCTTC
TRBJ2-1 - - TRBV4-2 CASSQPARKGVNEQFF TGTGCCAGCAGCCAACCGGCCCGAAAGGGGGTCAATGAGCAGTTCTTC
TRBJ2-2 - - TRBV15 CATSTWELGTGELFF TGTGCCACCAGCACTTGGGAGCTAGGAACCGGGGAGCTGTTTTTT
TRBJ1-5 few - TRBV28 CASSLPGTGTNQPQHF TGTGCCAGCAGTTTACCAGGCACAGGGACCAATCAGCCCCAGCATTTT
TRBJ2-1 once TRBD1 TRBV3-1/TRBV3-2 CASSPRDRGNEQFF TGTGCCAGCAGCCCCCGGGACAGGGGAAATGAGCAGTTCTTC
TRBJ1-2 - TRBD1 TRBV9 CASSVGGQSYGYTF TGTGCCAGCAGCGTAGGGGGACAGAGCTATGGCTACACCTTC
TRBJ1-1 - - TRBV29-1 CSAYRDTNTEAFF TGCAGCGCTTACCGGGACACGAACACTGAAGCTTTCTTT
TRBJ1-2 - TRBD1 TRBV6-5 CASSQTGEWNGYTF TGTGCCAGCAGCCAAACAGGGGAATGGAATGGCTACACCTTC
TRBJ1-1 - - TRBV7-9 CASTHGRYLNTEAFF TGTGCCAGCACCCACGGCAGGTACTTGAACACTGAAGCTTTCTTT
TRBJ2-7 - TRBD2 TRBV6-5 CASRPTSGASYEQYF TGTGCCAGCAGGCCTACTAGCGGGGCCTCCTACGAGCAGTACTTC
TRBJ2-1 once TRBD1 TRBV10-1 CASSRQGGDNEQFF TGCGCCAGCAGTAGACAGGGGGGGGACAATGAGCAGTTCTTC
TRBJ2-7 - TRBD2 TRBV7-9 CASSLSGRAGEQYF TGTGCCAGCAGCCTTAGCGGGAGGGCCGGAGAGCAGTACTTC
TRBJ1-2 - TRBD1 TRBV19 CASSNGDRASYGYTF TGTGCCAGTAGTAACGGGGACAGGGCCTCCTATGGCTACACCTTC
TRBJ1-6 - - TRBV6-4 CASSVSGGQSPLHF TGTGCCAGCAGTGTGTCGGGGGGCCAATCACCCCTCCACTTT
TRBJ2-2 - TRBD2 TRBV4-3 CASSQATLTSGRTGELFF TGCGCCAGCAGCCAAGCTACCCTGACTAGCGGGAGGACCGGGGAGCTGTTTTTT
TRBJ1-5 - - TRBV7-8 CASSLDRRPEPQHF TGTGCCAGCAGCTTAGACAGGCGTCCAGAGCCCCAGCATTTT
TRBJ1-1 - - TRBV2 CASSEARYNTEAFF TGTGCCAGCAGTGAGGCCAGATACAACACTGAAGCTTTCTTT
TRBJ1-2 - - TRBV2 CASSIQQKNYGYTF TGTGCCAGCAGTATCCAACAGAAGAACTATGGCTACACCTTC
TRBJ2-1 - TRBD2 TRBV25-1 CASSETKREGLFNEQFF TGTGCCAGCAGTGAAACCAAGCGGGAGGGGTTGTTCAATGAGCAGTTCTTC
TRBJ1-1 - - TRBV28 CASRAENTEAFF TGTGCCAGCAGGGCAGAAAACACTGAAGCTTTCTTT
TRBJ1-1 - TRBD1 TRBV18 CASSLTGGGGMNTEAFF TGTGCCAGCTCCCTTACAGGGGGCGGTGGGATGAACACTGAAGCTTTCTTT
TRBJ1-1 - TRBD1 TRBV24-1 CATSDLGQGEAFF TGTGCCACCAGTGATCTCGGACAGGGTGAAGCTTTCTTT
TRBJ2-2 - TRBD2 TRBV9 CASSRTSGSPGELFF TGTGCCAGCAGCCGGACTAGCGGGAGCCCCGGGGAGCTGTTTTTT
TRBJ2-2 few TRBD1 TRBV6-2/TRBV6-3 CASSYSQGALVGELFF TGTGCCAGCAGTTACTCACAGGGGGCTTTGGTCGGGGAGCTGTTTTTT